Below, one T cell receptor beta chain is given with its context. The antigen is unknown. CDR3 length: 14 amino acids. V shed 6 bases, J shed 7 bases, and the junction held 7 bases outside the gene matches. Germline V gene sequence: CDR1 MNHEY, CDR2 SMNVEV (reference sequence). The data originate from a study of CD8 T cells in Susac syndrome. Sequencing of TCR beta, carried out with a high-throughput approach, was applied to CD8+ and CD4+ T cells from the blood. TEMRA cells underwent FACS enrichment and CD8+ and CD4+ T cells underwent negative isolation. With random hexamers, 0.5 to 1 ug RNA was reverse transcribed. A multiplex approach, immunoSEQ multiplex PCR, amplified TCR beta CDR3 across 54 Vbeta and 13 Jbeta. Each CDR3 protein gets one entry after TCRdb re-called the immunoSEQ multiplex PCR reads with MiXCR. The table records some 260,000 distinct CDR3 sequences, 80% to 95% of them present only once.

Notes on the study in general: It was acknowledged in the study that the number of individuals who were included in its TCR sequencing and HLA analysis was relatively small.

This receptor was identified in a human donor with multiple sclerosis. The V and J genes are TRBV27 and TRBJ2-3; TRBD2 aligns across 10 bases. Sequencing was done on a sample of CD4+ T cells from PBMCs. The CDR3 DNA is TGTGCCAGCAGAATTGGACTAGCGGCAAATACGCAGTATTTT. Residues: CASRIGLAANTQYF.